This T cell receptor beta chain was recovered during a study of blood T cell repertoires in COVID-19. Study-wide context: Researchers got acute and convalescent COVID-19 samples from the United States, Italy and Spain.

Sequencing was performed with immunoSEQ multiplex PCR; in TCRdb, only in-frame clones are kept and a portion is missing. In the table there are 130,000 to 150,000 clones, roughly 84% of which are singletons. Trimming took 3 bases from V and 4 from J; bases not matched to a gene: 10. The CDR3 covers 16 residues. Germline CDR1 is SGDLS and CDR2 is YYNGEE. Sequencing was done on a sample of PBMCs or T cells enriched from blood (not recorded which). The chain joins TRBV9 to TRBJ1-3; 7 bases fit TRBD1. The sequence derives from a middle-aged man with acute COVID-19. The CDR3 spells CASSARGDRDGNTIYF. The CDR3 bases are TGTGCCAGCAGCGCGAGAGGAGACAGGGACGGAAACACCATATATTTT.